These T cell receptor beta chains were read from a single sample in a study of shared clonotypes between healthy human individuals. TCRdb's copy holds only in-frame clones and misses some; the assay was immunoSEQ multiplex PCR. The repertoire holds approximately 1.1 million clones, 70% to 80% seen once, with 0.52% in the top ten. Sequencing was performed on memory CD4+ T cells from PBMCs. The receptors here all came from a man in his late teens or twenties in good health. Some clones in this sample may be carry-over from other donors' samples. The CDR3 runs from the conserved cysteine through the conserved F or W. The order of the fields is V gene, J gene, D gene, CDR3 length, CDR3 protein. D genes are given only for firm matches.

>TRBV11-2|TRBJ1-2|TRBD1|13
CASSSTGGRGYTF
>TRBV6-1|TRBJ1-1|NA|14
CASSANGMNTEAFF
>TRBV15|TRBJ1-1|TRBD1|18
CATSRPLDRGRKSSKAFF
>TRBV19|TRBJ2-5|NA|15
CASSFQGIFQETQYF
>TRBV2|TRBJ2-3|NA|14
CASNSFLPTDTQYF
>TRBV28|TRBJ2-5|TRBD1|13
CASSPGTVETQYF
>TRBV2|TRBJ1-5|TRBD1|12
CASRGTGQPQHF
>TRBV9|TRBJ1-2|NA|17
CASSVPGAEGSVEGYTF
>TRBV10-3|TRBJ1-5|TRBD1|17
CAISKTGTGEGNQPQHF
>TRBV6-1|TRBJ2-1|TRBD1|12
CASSEGQGRQFF
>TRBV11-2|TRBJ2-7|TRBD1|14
CASSLDRGSGEQYF
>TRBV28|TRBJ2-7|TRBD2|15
CASSSPTSGAYEQYF
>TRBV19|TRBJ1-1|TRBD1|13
CASSMRGRTEAFF
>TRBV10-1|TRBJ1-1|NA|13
CASRADRNTEAFF
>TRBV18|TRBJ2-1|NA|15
CASSPLGDYNNEQFF
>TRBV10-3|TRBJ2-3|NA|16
CAINTGGGGKADTQYF
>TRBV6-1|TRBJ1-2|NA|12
CASVGSEPGYTF
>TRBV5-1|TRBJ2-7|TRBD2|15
CASRGLAGASYEQYF
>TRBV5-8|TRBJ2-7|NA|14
CATTVTNRLYEQYF
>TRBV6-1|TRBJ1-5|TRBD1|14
CASTGQGRNQPQHF
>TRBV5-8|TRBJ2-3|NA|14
CASSSSGRTDTQYF
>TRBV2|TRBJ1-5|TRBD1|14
CASSERQGDQPQHF
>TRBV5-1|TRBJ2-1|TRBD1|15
CASSPQGAQYNEQFF
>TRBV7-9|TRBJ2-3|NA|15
CASSLALGSTDTQYF
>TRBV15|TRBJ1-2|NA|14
CATSRDRQSYGYTF
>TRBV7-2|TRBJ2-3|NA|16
CASSYFPGLSTDTQYF
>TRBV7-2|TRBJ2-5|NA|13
CASSFGQKETQYF
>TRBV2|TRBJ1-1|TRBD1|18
CASRFSLGQGEMNTEAFF
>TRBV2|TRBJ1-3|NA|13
CASRVDGGNTIYF